The clone carrying this T cell receptor (beta chain) has more than one count but fewer than ten. These data originate in a study of CD8+ T cells in alopecia areata. Germline CDR1 reads SEHNR; CDR2 reads FQNEAQ (reference sequence). There are 14 residues in the CDR3. V was clipped by 4 bases and J by 7 bases, with 13 bases between them. Reverse transcription of extracted RNA yielded cDNA, which provided the sequencing template. Assay used: immunoSEQ multiplex PCR; TCRdb lists only in-frame clones, some missing. The sample has about 82,000 clones, about 51% seen once; the top ten hold around 5%. The chain employs TRBV7-9 and TRBJ1-4; no reliable D call. The sequencing sample was made of NKG2D-high CD8+ T cells sorted from blood. This sequence was found in a human donor with alopecia areata. CDR3 sequence reads: CASSSTPEIEKLFF. The CDR3 DNA is TGTGCCAGCAGCTCGACACCTGAGATTGAAAAACTGTTTTTT.